The clone carrying this T cell receptor (beta chain) was counted once. These data are taken from a study of blood T cell repertoires in COVID-19. Study background: The samples span acute and convalescent COVID-19 from the United States, Italy and Spain. The cDNA or gDNA used as material had been derived from T cells, B-cell-depleted T cells, or PBMCs.

The CDR3 runs to 14 residues. Germline V gene sequence: CDR1 WSHSY, CDR2 SAAADI. Trimming shortened V by 11 bases and J by 2 bases, and 15 bases separated the two germline ends. Per the original methods: By means of reference gene primer amplification, nucleated cell counts were estimated. Libraries were prepared by immunoSEQ multiplex PCR; TCRdb keeps only in-frame clonotypes and omits some of them. The V and J calls and the clone size are those of that table, but D and trimming were determined from the DNA. The table has over 100,000 clones, more than 85% seen once. The chain joins TRBV10-2 to TRBJ2-2; D remains ambiguous. This clonotype originated in a man aged 18 to 35 with acute or convalescent COVID-19. The specimen sequenced was peripheral blood. Here the CDR3 reads CAALKELNTGELFF. The CDR3 region has the DNA TGCGCCGCCCTAAAGGAGCTCAACACCGGGGAGCTGTTTTTT.